This TCR beta chain was captured by sequencing in a study of radiotherapy plus CTLA-4 blockade in lung cancer. The overall study: Objective responses emerged in roughly 20% of patients, and roughly 30% attained disease control. Study-wide points: Per reports, early blood T cell clone dynamics, plus interferon-beta, forecast response most strongly. Clones derived from tumor TCRs expanded in blood after radiotherapy plus ipilimumab.

Looked up from germline, CDR1 is LGHNA and CDR2 is YNFKEQ. The CDR3 loop spans 12 amino acids. Trimming pared 0 bases from V and 8 bases from J, leaving 5 bases between. Clones were read by immunoSEQ multiplex PCR, and TCRdb kept only the in-frame ones, dropping some. The sample lists some 40,000 clones; about four fifths were seen once. Each patient with chemo-refractory metastatic non-small-cell lung cancer was treated with focal radiation plus CTLA-4 blockade using ipilimumab. This clone came up a few times. Its antigen is currently unknown. The rearrangement joins TRBV4-2 to TRBJ2-1; D is ambiguous. The sequenced sample was peripheral blood, obtained from a patient treated with radiotherapy plus ipilimumab. The receptor's source is a human donor with non-small cell lung cancer that progressed on radiotherapy plus ipilimumab. This chain's CDR3 is CASSQEAYEQFF. Here the CDR3 DNA reads TGTGCCAGCAGCCAAGAAGCGTATGAGCAGTTCTTC.